Each of the 5 T cell receptor beta chains below was sequenced from the same sample in a study of cytomegalovirus exposure and HLA in healthy donors. 13 Jbeta primers and 60 Vbeta primers were used for the PCR. TCRdb's copy holds only in-frame clones and misses some; the assay was immunoSEQ multiplex PCR. Altogether over 45,000 clones are present, 65% to 85% being singletons, with the ten largest covering 2.5%. Sequenced input: PBMCs. Receptor source: a boy younger than 18 in good health and CMV-seropositive.

This chain links TRBV5-1 with TRBJ2-1, with 8 bases aligning to TRBD2. Germline-derived CDR1 and CDR2 are SGHRS and YFSETQ. The CDR3 contains 16 residues. The J segment lost 5 bases and the V segment lost 5 bases, leaving 12 bases of the junction unmatched. As DNA, the CDR3 is TGCGCCAGCAGTCGGGAGGGGACTAGAACTAACAATGAGCAGTTCTTC. Protein: CASSREGTRTNNEQFF.

The chain employs TRBV5-3 and TRBJ2-6; D is possibly TRBD1 (5 bases). TRBV5-3 qualifies as an ORF whose function is uncertain. Trimming left V 1 base short and J 3 bases short, with 11 bases between. The CDR3 runs 16 residues. DNA of the CDR3: TGTGCCAGAAGCTTGTCCGACAGAGTTGGGGCCAACGTCCTGACTTTC. Translated: CARSLSDRVGANVLTF.

This rearrangement joins TRBV7-3 to TRBJ2-4; 7 bases map to TRBD2. The V and J ends lost 5 bases and 8 bases, in that order; junction bases with no gene match: 12. CDR3 size: 15 residues. The germline V gene encodes CDR1 SGHTA and CDR2 FQGTGA. The CDR3: CASSHQSGDADIQYF. CDR3 coding DNA: TGTGCCAGCAGCCACCAAAGCGGGGACGCTGACATTCAGTACTTC.

The sample holds a few counts of this clone. The chain recombines TRBV29-1 with TRBJ2-5, with a possible D match to TRBD2 (5 bases). CDR3 size: 13 residues. With 4 bases removed from V and 5 bases from J, the gap between germline ends came to 14 bases. Germline CDR1 and CDR2: SQVTM and ANQGSEA. For the CDR3, the DNA is TGCAGCGTTGGGTCTAGACTAAGGGAGACCCAGTACTTC. This gives the protein CSVGSRLRETQYF.

The chain recombines TRBV5-5 with TRBJ1-1; perhaps TRBD1 as D (6 bases). The CDR3 runs 16 residues. Germline values: CDR1 SGHKS, CDR2 YYEKEE (reference sequence). Trimming left V 4 bases short and J 7 bases short, with 23 bases between. DNA of the CDR3: TGTGCCAGCAGCCTAACTATTCAGGGGCAATGGGGTGAAGCTTTCTTT. It is translated as CASSLTIQGQWGEAFF.